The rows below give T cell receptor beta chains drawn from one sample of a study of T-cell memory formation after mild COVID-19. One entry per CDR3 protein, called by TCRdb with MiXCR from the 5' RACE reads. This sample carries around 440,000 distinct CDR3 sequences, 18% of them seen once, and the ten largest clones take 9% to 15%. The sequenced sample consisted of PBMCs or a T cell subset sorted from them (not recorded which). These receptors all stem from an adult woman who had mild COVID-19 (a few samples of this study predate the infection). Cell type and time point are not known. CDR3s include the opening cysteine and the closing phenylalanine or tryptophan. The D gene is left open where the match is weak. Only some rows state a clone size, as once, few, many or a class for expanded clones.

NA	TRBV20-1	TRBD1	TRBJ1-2	TGCAGTGCTAGGCTGACAGGGGGGAACTATGGCTACACCTTC	CSARLTGGNYGYTF
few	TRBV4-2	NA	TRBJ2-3	TGTGCCAGCAGCCAAGTACCCGGACTGGGCACAGATACGCAGTATTTT	CASSQVPGLGTDTQYF
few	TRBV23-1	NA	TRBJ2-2	TGCGCCAGCAGTCAAAGGGGGACAATGAACACCGGGGAGCTGTTTTTT	CASSQRGTMNTGELFF
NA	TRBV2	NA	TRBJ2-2	TGTGCCAGCAGGGTACAGGGAGGAGGCGGGGAGCTGTTTTTT	CASRVQGGGGELFF
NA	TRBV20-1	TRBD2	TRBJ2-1	TGCAGTGCTGAGAGACTAGCGGGAGACAGATGGAGCAATGAGCAGTTCTTC	CSAERLAGDRWSNEQFF
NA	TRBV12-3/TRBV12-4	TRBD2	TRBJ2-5	TGTGCCAGCAGCCCCGTTGGGCTAGCGGTTACACAAGAGACCCAGTACTTC	CASSPVGLAVTQETQYF
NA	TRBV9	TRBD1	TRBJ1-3	TGTGCCAGCAGCAATCGGAAGTCCGGGACAGGGGAGCCCTCTGGAAACACCATATATTTT	CASSNRKSGTGEPSGNTIYF
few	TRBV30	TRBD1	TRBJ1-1	TGTGCCTGGAGAGGGGGCCAAAGGGGCACTGAAGCTTTCTTT	CAWRGGQRGTEAFF
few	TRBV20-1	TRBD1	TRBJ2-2	TGCAGTGCCCATACAGGGGTCATCGGGGAGCTGTTTTTT	CSAHTGVIGELFF
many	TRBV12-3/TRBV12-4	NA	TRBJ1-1	TGTGCCAGCAGACCGACAGGCGGGGACACTGAAGCTTTCTTT	CASRPTGGDTEAFF
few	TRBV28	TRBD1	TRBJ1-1	TGTGCCAGCAGTTTTGACCGGGACAGGGGGGAAACTGAAGCTTTCTTT	CASSFDRDRGETEAFF
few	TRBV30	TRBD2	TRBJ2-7	TGTGCCTGGAGTCCAAGCGGGAGGGCCGGGGAGCAGTACTTC	CAWSPSGRAGEQYF
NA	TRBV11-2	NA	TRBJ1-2	TGTACCAGCAGCTTAGTCACAGGCGCTAACTATGGCTACACCTTC	CTSSLVTGANYGYTF
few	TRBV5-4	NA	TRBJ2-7	TGTGCCAGCAGCATCTACAGGGACGAGCAGTACTTC	CASSIYRDEQYF
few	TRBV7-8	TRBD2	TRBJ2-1	TGTGCCAGCAGCCCCGCGGGGGGATGGGAGCAGTTCTTC	CASSPAGGWEQFF
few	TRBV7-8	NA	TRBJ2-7	TGTGCCAGCAGCTTAGATCGGCGGACGGGAGATTACGAGCAGTACTTC	CASSLDRRTGDYEQYF
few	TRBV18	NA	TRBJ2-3	TGTGCCAGCTCACCACCCGTCCGGGCGGATACGCAGTATTTT	CASSPPVRADTQYF
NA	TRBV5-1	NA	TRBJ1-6	TGCGCCAGCAGCTTCCAAGACCGAAATTCACCCCTCCACTTT	CASSFQDRNSPLHF
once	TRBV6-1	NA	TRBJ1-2	TGTGCCAGCAGTTGGGACCGCTATGGCTACACCTTC	CASSWDRYGYTF
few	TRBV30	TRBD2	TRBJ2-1	TGTGCCTGGAGTTTCACGTTGGTTAGCGGGAGGGTCAATGAGCAGTTCTTC	CAWSFTLVSGRVNEQFF
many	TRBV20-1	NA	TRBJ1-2	TGCAGTGCTGCCCCCACGTCGGGGCCTAACTATGGCTACACCTTC	CSAAPTSGPNYGYTF
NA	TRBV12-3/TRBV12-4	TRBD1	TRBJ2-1	TGTGCCAGCAGTCCGAGGGGACAGGACTACAATGAGCAGTTCTTC	CASSPRGQDYNEQFF
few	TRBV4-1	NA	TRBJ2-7	TGCGCCAGCAGCCCAACATTGATCCGGGACACTTCCTACGAGCAGTACTTC	CASSPTLIRDTSYEQYF
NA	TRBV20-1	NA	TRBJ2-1	TGCAGTGCTAGAGATTTCGTGGAGGGGTCCAATGAGCAGTTCTTC	CSARDFVEGSNEQFF
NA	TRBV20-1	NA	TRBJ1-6	TGCAGTGGCGGGACAAACCATAATTCACCCCTCCACTTT	CSGGTNHNSPLHF
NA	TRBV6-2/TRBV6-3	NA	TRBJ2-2	TGTGCCAGCAGAGAGGAGGCCGGGGAGCTGTTTTTT	CASREEAGELFF
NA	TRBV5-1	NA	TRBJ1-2	TGCGCCAGCAGCTTGGCCGAATTTGGGACACCGGGCTACACCTTC	CASSLAEFGTPGYTF
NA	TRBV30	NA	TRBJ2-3	TGTGCCTGGACGCAAGGAAACACAGATACGCAGTATTTT	CAWTQGNTDTQYF
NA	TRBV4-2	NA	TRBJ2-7	TGTGCCAGCAGCCAAGACGCCGCACCACTCTACGAGCAGTACTTC	CASSQDAAPLYEQYF
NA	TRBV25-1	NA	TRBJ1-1	TGTGCCAGCAGTGAGCCCCCGAGTCAAGCTTTCTTT	CASSEPPSQAFF
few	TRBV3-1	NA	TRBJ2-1	TGTGCCAGCAGCCAAGCGGCGGTCGGACCCCTCTACAATGAGCAGTTCTTC	CASSQAAVGPLYNEQFF
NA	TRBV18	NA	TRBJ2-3	TGTGCCAGCTCACTTATGTCCGGCTTAGATACGCAGTATTTT	CASSLMSGLDTQYF
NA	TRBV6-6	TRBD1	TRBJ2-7	TGTGCCAGCAGTTACGCCGTCTGGACAGGGCCCTACGAGCAGTACTTC	CASSYAVWTGPYEQYF
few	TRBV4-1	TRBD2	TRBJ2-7	TGCGCCAGCAGCCAGGGTTCCGGGACTAGCGGGGGGCACGGCGGCTACGAGCAGTACTTC	CASSQGSGTSGGHGGYEQYF
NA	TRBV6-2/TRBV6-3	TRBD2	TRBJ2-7	TGTGCCAGCCTCGACAAGTGGACTAGCGGGAGTCTCGAGCAGTACTTC	CASLDKWTSGSLEQYF
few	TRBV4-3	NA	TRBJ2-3	TGCGCCAGCAGCCAAAATCTCCGGGAGTATCGGTCTTTT	CASSQNLREYRSF
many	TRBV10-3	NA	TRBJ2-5	TGTGCCATCAGTGGAGGGGAGACCCAGTACTTC	CAISGGETQYF
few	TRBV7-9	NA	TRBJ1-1	TGTGCCAGCACCAATCTTGCTGGTAAGGGGCGGAGGGAAGCTTTCTTT	CASTNLAGKGRREAFF
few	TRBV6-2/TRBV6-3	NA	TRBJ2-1	TGTGCCAGCAGTTCTCACAATGAGCAGTTCTTC	CASSSHNEQFF
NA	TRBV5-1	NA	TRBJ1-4	TGCGCCAGCAGCTTGGGGGCACAGTCTAATGAAAAACTGTTTTTT	CASSLGAQSNEKLFF
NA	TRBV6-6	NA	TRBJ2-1	TGTGCCAGCAGTTACCCTCGACAGCAGATATACAATGAGCAGTTCTTC	CASSYPRQQIYNEQFF
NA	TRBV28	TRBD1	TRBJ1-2	TGTGCCAGCAGTTTAGTACAGGGGTGGGGCTACACCTTC	CASSLVQGWGYTF
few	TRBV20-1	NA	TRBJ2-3	TGCAGTGCTACCTATGAGGGGGGGCATACAGATACGCAGTATTTT	CSATYEGGHTDTQYF
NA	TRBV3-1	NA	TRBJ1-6	TGTGCCAGCAGCCGCGCAGGGGCAGTCTATAATTCACCCCTCCACTTT	CASSRAGAVYNSPLHF
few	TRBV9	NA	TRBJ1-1	TGTGCCAGCAGCGCCGAGTGGGGCACTGAAGCTTTCTTT	CASSAEWGTEAFF
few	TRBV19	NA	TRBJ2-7	TGTGCCAGTAGTAGTCTACAGGGATCCTACGAGCAGTACTTC	CASSSLQGSYEQYF
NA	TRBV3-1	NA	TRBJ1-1	TGTGCCAGCAGCCAAGATCCGCCCGGGGTCACTGAAGCTTTCTTT	CASSQDPPGVTEAFF
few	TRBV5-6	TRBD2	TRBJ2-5	TGTGCCAGCACCGAACGACTAGCGGGGGGAGAGACCCAGTACTTC	CASTERLAGGETQYF
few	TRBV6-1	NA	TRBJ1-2	TGTGCCAGCATCCCAGGGCCAGCCGGCTATGGCTACACCTTC	CASIPGPAGYGYTF
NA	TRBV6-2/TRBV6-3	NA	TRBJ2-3	TGTGCCAGCAGGGCCTCACAGGGCGGGGTCACAGATACGCAGTATTTT	CASRASQGGVTDTQYF
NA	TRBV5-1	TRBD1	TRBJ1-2	TGCGCCAGCAGCCCGGGACAGGGGCATCATGGCTACACCTTC	CASSPGQGHHGYTF
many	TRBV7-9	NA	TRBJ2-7	TGTGCCAGCAGCTTTACAGAATCCTACGAGCAGTACTTC	CASSFTESYEQYF
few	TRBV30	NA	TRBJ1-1	TGTGCCTGGAGTAGGGGGATCGGGGACACTGAAGCTTTCTTT	CAWSRGIGDTEAFF
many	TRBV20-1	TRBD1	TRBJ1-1	TGCAGTGCTAGTGGGACAGCAGAAGCTTTCTTT	CSASGTAEAFF